This entry is about one T cell receptor (beta chain). Per the study methods: Amplification from reference gene primers served as the basis for estimated nucleated cell counts. Profiled with immunoSEQ multiplex PCR; TCRdb holds only in-frame clones, not every one. That table gives V, J and clone size, and the DNA gave D and trimming. This repertoire shows 150,000 to 200,000 clones, around 82% found once; its top ten account for over 7.5%. Germline CDR1 is SGHTA and CDR2 is FQGNSA. V was clipped by 2 bases and J by 4 bases, with 12 bases between them. CDR3 length: 15 amino acids. These data originate in a study of blood T cell repertoires in COVID-19. Study details: Spain, Italy and the United States supplied samples that represented acute and convalescent COVID-19. Sample material is recorded as cDNA or gDNA derived from T cells, B-cell-depleted T cells, or PBMCs.

This TCR was recovered from an elderly woman with acute or convalescent COVID-19. The chain carries TRBV7-2 and TRBJ2-1, with D perhaps TRBD1 (6 bases). The sequenced sample consisted of peripheral blood. The CDR3 sequence is CASSLTRTAYNEQFF. For the CDR3, the DNA is TGTGCCAGCAGCTTAACCCGGACAGCATACAATGAGCAGTTCTTC.